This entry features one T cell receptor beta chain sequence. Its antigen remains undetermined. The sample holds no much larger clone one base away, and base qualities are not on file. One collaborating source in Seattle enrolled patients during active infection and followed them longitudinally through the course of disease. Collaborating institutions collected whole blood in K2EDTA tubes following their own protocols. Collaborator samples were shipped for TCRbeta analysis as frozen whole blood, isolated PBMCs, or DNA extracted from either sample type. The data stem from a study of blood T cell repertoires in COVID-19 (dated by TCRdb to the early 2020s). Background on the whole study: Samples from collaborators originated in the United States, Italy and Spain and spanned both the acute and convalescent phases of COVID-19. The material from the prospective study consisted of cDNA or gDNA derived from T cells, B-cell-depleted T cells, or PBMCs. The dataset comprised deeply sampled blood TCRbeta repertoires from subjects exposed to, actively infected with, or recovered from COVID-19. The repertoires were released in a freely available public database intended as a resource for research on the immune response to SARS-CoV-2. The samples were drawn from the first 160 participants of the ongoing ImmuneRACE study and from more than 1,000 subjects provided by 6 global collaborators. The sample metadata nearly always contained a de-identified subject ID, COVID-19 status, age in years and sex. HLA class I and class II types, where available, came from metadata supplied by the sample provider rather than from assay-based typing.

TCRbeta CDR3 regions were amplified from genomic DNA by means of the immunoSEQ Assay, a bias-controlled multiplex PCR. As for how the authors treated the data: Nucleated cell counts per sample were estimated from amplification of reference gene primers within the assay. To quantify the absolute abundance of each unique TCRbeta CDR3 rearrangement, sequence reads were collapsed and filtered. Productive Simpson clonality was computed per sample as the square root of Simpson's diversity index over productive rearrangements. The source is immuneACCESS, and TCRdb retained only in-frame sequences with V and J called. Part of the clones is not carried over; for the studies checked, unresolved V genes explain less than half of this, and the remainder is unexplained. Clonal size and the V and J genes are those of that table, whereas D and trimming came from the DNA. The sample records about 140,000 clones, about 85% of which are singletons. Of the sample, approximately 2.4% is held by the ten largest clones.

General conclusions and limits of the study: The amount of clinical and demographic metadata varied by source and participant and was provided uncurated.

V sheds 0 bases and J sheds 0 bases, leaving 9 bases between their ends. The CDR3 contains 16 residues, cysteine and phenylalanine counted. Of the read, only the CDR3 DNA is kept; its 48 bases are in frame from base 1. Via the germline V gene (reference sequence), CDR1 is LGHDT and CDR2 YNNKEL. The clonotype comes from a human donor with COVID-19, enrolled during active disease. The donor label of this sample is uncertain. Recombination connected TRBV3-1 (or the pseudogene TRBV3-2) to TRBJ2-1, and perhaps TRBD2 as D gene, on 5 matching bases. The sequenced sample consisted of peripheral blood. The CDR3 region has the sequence CASSQDPGYSYNEQFF. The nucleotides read TGTGCCAGCAGCCAAGATCCGGGATACTCCTACAATGAGCAGTTCTTC.